The 10 T cell receptor beta chains below all came from one sample that was sequenced in a study of blood T cell repertoires in COVID-19. Repertoires were generated with immunoSEQ multiplex PCR, while TCRdb's copy carries only in-frame clones and drops some. Of approximately 75,000 clones in the sample, less than 85% were seen once. Source material: peripheral blood. Receptors originate from a human donor with acute or convalescent COVID-19. The donor label of this sample is uncertain.

This sequence joins TRBV10-1 and TRBJ2-5; TRBD1 aligns across 9 bases. From germline, CDR1 is WNHNN and CDR2 SYGVQD (reference sequence). The CDR3 spans 14 residues. J lost 2 bases, V lost 3 bases, and 1 base had no gene match. The CDR3, as DNA: TGCGCCAGCAGTGAAGGGACAGGGCAAGAGACCCAGTACTTC. This encodes CASSEGTGQETQYF.

V gene TRBV18 combines with J gene TRBJ2-1; 9 positions match TRBD1. This CDR3 spans 12 amino acids. Germline V gives CDR1 KGHSH, CDR2 LQKENI. The V and J ends lost 5 bases and 10 bases, in that order; junction bases with no gene match: 3. CDR3 in DNA: TGTGCCAGCTCAAAGGGGACAGGGGAGCAGTTCTTC. Translated, it gives CASSKGTGEQFF.

Of note for this clone: Other DNA variants within this sample encode the same CDR3. This chain links TRBV2 with TRBJ2-7; tentative D call: TRBD1 (6 bases). There are 13 residues in the CDR3. The germline gives CDR1 SNHLY, CDR2 FYNNEI. V gave up 0 bases and J gave up 7 bases, with 10 bases separating them. The DNA of the CDR3 is TGTGCCAGCAGTGAAGCGCTTAGGGGGGAGCAGTACTTC. This translates into CASSEALRGEQYF.

This clone was detected only a few times. The chain joins TRBV12-2 to TRBJ1-5; TRBD1 reflects the table's D call only, with no check against the DNA. TRBV12-2 is flagged as a pseudogene. This CDR3 comprises 17 residues. In DNA form, the CDR3 reads TGTGCAAGTCGCTTCCCGTGGGGATACAGGGATTTGCAGCCCCAGCATTTT. Its translation is CASRFPWGYRDLQPQHF.

The V gene is TRBV5-1, the J gene TRBJ1-1; the match to TRBD1 covers 11 bases. The trim removed 3 bases at V and 4 bases at J, leaving 5 bases unmatched. The CDR3 runs to 15 residues. The germline CDR1 and CDR2 sequences are SGHRS and YFSETQ. This CDR3 reads CASSSGDRGFTEAFF. CDR3 nucleotide sequence: TGCGCCAGCAGCTCAGGGGACAGGGGGTTCACTGAAGCTTTCTTT.

The chain joins TRBV3-1 (or the pseudogene TRBV3-2) to TRBJ2-1; 7 bases match TRBD1. Per germline, CDR1 LGHDT and CDR2 YNNKEL (reference sequence). CDR3 length: 12 amino acids. J gave up 11 bases and V 2 bases, and 3 bases lay outside the gene matches. DNA of the CDR3: TGTGCCAGCAGCCAAAGTAGGGGGCAGCAGTTCTTC. It yields the protein CASSQSRGQQFF.

The chain uses TRBV6-2 or TRBV6-3 and TRBJ1-3; D is unclear. CDR3 length equals 14 residues. V was clipped by 5 bases and J by 0 bases, with 8 bases between them. Germline V gene data show CDR1 as MNHEY and CDR2 as SVGEGT. The CDR3 here is CASSGLHSGNTIYF. The CDR3, as DNA: TGTGCCAGCAGTGGACTGCACTCTGGAAACACCATATATTTT.

J is TRBJ2-1 and V is TRBV5-1; 9 bases are shared with TRBD1. CDR1 is SGHRS, CDR2 YFSETQ, per germline. The CDR3 totals 15 residues. V was pared by 4 bases and J by 7 bases, with 9 bases of the junction left unmatched. In DNA, the CDR3 is TGCGCCAGCAGCAAAGGGGACAGGGATCGGAATGAGCAGTTCTTC. This translates into CASSKGDRDRNEQFF.

The chain recombines TRBV14 with TRBJ1-2, with D possibly matching TRBD1 (6 bases). The CDR3 contains 12 residues. Germline assignment: CDR1 SGHDN and CDR2 FVKESK. Trimming shortened V by 5 bases and J by 4 bases, and 8 bases separated the two germline ends. CDR3 loop: CASSDRPYGYTF. The CDR3 nucleotides read TGTGCCAGCAGCGACAGGCCCTATGGCTACACCTTC. The full variable domain, with the rest looked up from reference TRBV14 and TRBJ1-2, is EAGVTQFPSHSVIEKGQTVTLRCDPISGHDNLYWYRRVMGKEIKFLLHFVKESKQDESGMPNNRFLAERTGGTYSTLKVQPAELEDSGVYFCASSDRPYGYTFGSGTRLTVV.

This chain links TRBV11-2 with TRBJ2-5, with a possible D match to TRBD2 (5 bases). Per the germline V gene, CDR1 is SGHAT and CDR2 is FQNNGV. The CDR3 has 14 residues. Trimming stripped 5 bases from V and 7 bases from J, with 17 bases between. The CDR3 region has the DNA TGTGCCAGCAGCCCCGACCCAGCGGTACGGACCCAGTACTTC. Translation gives CASSPDPAVRTQYF.